This TCR beta chain was identified in a study of blood T cells in healthy people across ages. Combining a sample-barcoded 5' primer with a J-beta primer mix, a second PCR ran for about 6 to 11 cycles. MiXCR was run by TCRdb on the 5' RACE reads, yielding one entry per CDR3 protein. Among around 1,800,000 distinct CDR3 sequences listed, more than 35% were seen once. Overall study findings and caveats: Lack of knowledge of donor CMV status possibly confounded expanded clonotype changes. The fall in TCR beta diversity per million T cells was roughly linear with age. When one million T cells were used, diversity estimates were thought to be underestimates. Naive T cell percentage showed a strong correlation with TCR beta diversity.

Concerning this clonotype: Antigen: not known.

Trimming removed 5 bases from V and 1 base from J; junction bases left unmatched: 5. The CDR3 is made up of 14 amino acids. Germline CDR1 reads SGDLS; CDR2 reads YYNGEE. Sequenced material: blood. This sequence was found in a human donor in good health. The V and J genes are TRBV9 and TRBJ1-1, with TRBD1 identical over 7 bases. The CDR3 coding sequence is TGTGCCAGCAGAGAAGGGGGCCGGAACACTGAAGCTTTCTTT. The encoded protein is CASREGGRNTEAFF.